Included here is one TCR beta chain sequence, with context. The antigen it binds to is not known. No base quality values were provided; no much bigger clone lies one nucleotide off. These data come from a study of blood T cell repertoires in COVID-19 (TCRdb year 2020). In the study overall: The collaborator samples originated in the United States, Italy and Spain and spanned the acute and convalescent phases of COVID-19. The material from the prospective study consisted of cDNA or gDNA derived from T cells, B-cell-depleted T cells, or PBMCs. Subjects who had been exposed to COVID-19, were actively infected with it, or had recovered from it provided the deeply sampled blood TCRbeta repertoires that made up the dataset. The repertoires were released in a freely available public database intended as a resource for research on the immune response to SARS-CoV-2. Samples were obtained from the ongoing ImmuneRACE study (first 160 participants) and from 1,200 or so subjects provided by 6 global collaborators. A de-identified subject ID, COVID-19 status, age in years and sex were almost always included in the sample metadata. Where available, HLA class I and class II types were taken from metadata supplied by the sample provider and were not determined by assay-based typing. The paper as a whole reports these results and caveats: How much clinical and demographic metadata was included differed by source and by participant, and the metadata was provided uncurated.

Each collaborating institution followed its own protocols to collect whole blood in K2EDTA tubes. For TCRbeta analysis, collaborator samples were shipped as frozen whole blood, as isolated PBMCs, or as DNA extracted from either sample type. A distance of 14 bases separates the germline ends of V and J, which lose 1 base and 6 bases respectively. The cysteine opens and the phenylalanine closes a CDR3 of 14 amino acids. Only the CDR3 portion is preserved as DNA: 42 bases, with reading frame beginning at the first base. The germline V gene yields SGDLS for CDR1 and YYNGEE for CDR2. TCRbeta CDR3 regions were amplified from genomic DNA using the immunoSEQ Assay, a bias-controlled multiplex PCR. The authors processed their data as follows. Within the assay, amplification of reference gene primers was used to estimate how many nucleated cells each sample contained. To quantify the absolute abundance of each unique TCRbeta CDR3 rearrangement, sequence reads were collapsed and filtered. For each sample, productive Simpson clonality was calculated as the square root of Simpson's diversity index across productive rearrangements. Held by TCRdb, this immuneACCESS table contains in-frame sequences only and omits some clones. Under half of the omission traces to an unresolved V gene where checked; the cause of the rest is unknown. The V and J calls and clone size come from that table; D and trimming were worked out from the DNA. For this sample the table gives almost 20,000 clones, of which 85% to 95% were detected only once. The biggest ten clones account for roughly 3.9% of the sample.

This sequence uses TRBV9 and TRBJ2-7, with a weak D call of TRBD1 (5 bases match). This sequence was found in a woman between 45 and 65 years old with active COVID-19. Sequencing used peripheral blood. The DNA reads TGTGCCAGCAGCGTAAGCCCCGGACAATCCGAGCAGTACTTC. Its translation reads: CASSVSPGQSEQYF.